This T cell receptor beta chain derives from a study of blood T cell repertoires in COVID-19. TCRdb keeps only in-frame clones here, not all; method: immunoSEQ multiplex PCR. In the table there are some 250,000 clones, about 86% of which are singletons. This CDR3 has 14 amino acids. With V trimmed by 6 bases and J by 8 bases, 8 bases remained unmatched. CDR1 is MDHEN and CDR2 is SYDVKM in the germline V gene. The chain joins TRBV28 to TRBJ1-4; 8 bases map to TRBD1. Sequenced: peripheral blood. The sequence came from an elderly woman with acute or convalescent COVID-19. The CDR3 region has the DNA TGTGCCAGCAGCCGCGACAGGGGAGACGAAAAACTGTTTTTT. Its protein is CASSRDRGDEKLFF. Based on the CDR3 plus reference TRBV28 and TRBJ1-4, the full variable domain is DVKVTQSSRYLVKRTGEKVFLECVQDMDHENMFWYRQDPGLGLRLIYFSYDVKMKEKGDIPEGYSVSREKKERFSLILESASTNQTSMYLCASSRDRGDEKLFFGSGTQLSVL.